The 4 T cell receptor beta chains below all came from one sample that was sequenced in a study of regulatory T cells in long-lasting Graves disease. This sample's time point: persistent/refractory GD, antithyroid drugs over 5 years with positive TRAb. Isolated PBMC RNA provided the starting material for the TCR library. Library construction for TCR beta used iRepertoire HTBI primers and Arm-PCR of CDR3 regions. Via MiXCR, TCRdb re-called the multiplex PCR reads, giving one row per CDR3 protein. The table has about 470,000 distinct CDR3 sequences, less than 25% seen once. The sample in question was peripheral blood mononuclear cells (PBMCs), obtained when the disease was refractory, from a patient treated with antithyroid drugs. The receptors here all came from a female donor with Graves disease.

There are many counts of this clonotype. The chain joins TRBV2 to TRBJ2-5; tentatively, D is TRBD2 (6 bases). The CDR3 length is 13 residues. Deletions cut 4 bases from V and 4 bases from J, with 10 bases between. CDR1 and CDR2 (germline): SNHLY, FYNNEI. CDR3 residues: CASSGPGLETQYF. DNA for the CDR3: TGTGCCAGCAGTGGTCCGGGACTAGAGACCCAGTACTTC.

This clonotype occurred a few times. V and J are TRBV6-5 and TRBJ1-6; D is undetermined. Trimming took off 4 bases at V and 8 bases at J, with 15 bases between the two ends. This CDR3 region has 15 residues. CDR1 and CDR2 (germline): MNHEY, SVGAGI. This chain's CDR3 is CASSSPEGADSPLHF. As DNA, the CDR3 is TGTGCCAGCAGTTCCCCGGAGGGAGCGGATTCACCCCTCCACTTT.

V and J are TRBV11-1 and TRBJ2-7; 8 bases agree with TRBD2. Germline CDR1 is SGHAT and CDR2 is FQDESV (reference sequence). The CDR3 runs 14 residues. After removal of 8 bases from V and 4 bases from J, the junction contained 10 bases not matched to a gene. The CDR3 region is CASDRSSGSYEQYF. CDR3 bases: TGTGCCAGCGATCGGTCCAGCGGGAGTTACGAGCAGTACTTC. Combining the CDR3 with reference TRBV11-1 and TRBJ2-7 gives the whole variable domain EAEVAQSPRYKITEKSQAVAFWCDPISGHATLYWYRQILGQGPELLVQFQDESVVDDSQLPKDRFSAERLKGVDSTLKIQPAELGDSAMYLCASDRSSGSYEQYFGPGTRLTVT.

V and J are TRBV6-5 and TRBJ1-6, with 10 bases matching TRBD1. With 4 bases clipped from V and 7 bases from J, the junction kept 4 bases outside the gene matches. The CDR3 sequence is 15 residues long. Germline V CDR1 and CDR2: MNHEY, SVGAGI. CDR3 DNA sequence: TGTGCCAGCAGTTGGACAGGGGGAGGCAATTCACCCCTCCACTTT. Residues: CASSWTGGGNSPLHF.